This is a list of T cell receptor beta chains from one sample in a study of CD8 T cells in ankylosing spondylitis. TCRdb re-called the 5' RACE reads through MiXCR, storing one row per CDR3 protein. In the table there are 160,000 or so distinct CDR3 sequences, around 9.6% of which are singletons. Sequencing was carried out using blood, either unsorted or a sorted T cell fraction (not recorded which). The receptors were gathered from a female donor with ankylosing spondylitis or in good health (not recorded which). CDR3s include the opening cysteine and the closing phenylalanine or tryptophan. D genes are given only for firm matches. Clone size is not always given. Where it is, it says once, few, many or a class for expanded clones.

.	TRBV25-1	TRBJ2-3	few	CASSNPLGSDSTDTQYF	TGTGCCAGCAGTAATCCCCTCGGGAGTGACAGCACAGATACGCAGTATTTT
.	TRBV6-1	TRBJ2-5	.	CASRTLETQYF	TGTGCCAGCAGGACCCTGGAGACCCAGTACTTC
.	TRBV20-1	TRBJ2-3	few	CSARESGTDTQYF	TGCAGTGCTAGAGAAAGCGGGACAGATACGCAGTATTTT
TRBD2	TRBV7-2	TRBJ2-1	.	CASSFPLRSGSYNEQFF	TGTGCCAGCAGCTTCCCTCTTCGTAGCGGGAGCTACAATGAGCAGTTCTTC
TRBD1	TRBV27	TRBJ1-2	few	CASSTDRDGYTF	TGTGCCAGCAGTACGGACAGGGATGGCTACACCTTC
.	TRBV21-1	TRBJ1-2	few	CAILDRALGYTF	TGTGCCATCTTGGACAGAGCCCTTGGCTACACCTTC
.	TRBV7-9	TRBJ1-2	many	CASSPLGRERYGYTF	TGTGCCAGCAGCCCACTAGGCAGGGAGAGGTATGGCTACACCTTC
TRBD2	TRBV11-2	TRBJ2-2	many	CASSPGLAGVLTGELFF	TGTGCCAGCAGCCCCGGACTAGCGGGAGTGTTGACCGGGGAGCTGTTTTTT
.	TRBV5-4	TRBJ2-1	few	CASSLDPSAHEQFF	TGTGCCAGCAGCTTGGACCCCTCGGCCCATGAGCAGTTCTTC
.	TRBV20-1	TRBJ1-5	many	CSASSGGGRQPQHF	TGCAGTGCTAGTTCTGGGGGAGGGAGACAGCCCCAGCATTTT
.	TRBV2	TRBJ2-7	few	CASSDSVSYEQYF	TGTGCCAGCAGTGACTCTGTCTCCTACGAGCAGTACTTC
.	TRBV6-1	TRBJ1-1	few	CATQEGGLLNTEAFF	TGTGCCACTCAGGAGGGGGGCCTTCTGAACACTGAAGCTTTCTTT
TRBD2	TRBV4-3	TRBJ2-3	few	CASSQTTSARTDTQYF	TGCGCCAGCAGCCAGACCACTAGCGCCCGCACAGATACGCAGTATTTT
.	TRBV20-1	TRBJ2-7	.	CSAGEGGVVDEQYF	TGCAGTGCGGGAGAGGGGGGCGTGGTGGACGAGCAGTACTTC
.	TRBV9	TRBJ2-5	few	CASSVGRYQETQYF	TGTGCCAGCAGCGTAGGAAGGTATCAAGAGACCCAGTACTTC
TRBD1	TRBV9	TRBJ1-2	.	CASSPRTGDGYTF	TGTGCCAGCAGCCCACGGACAGGGGATGGCTACACCTTC
.	TRBV13	TRBJ2-3	few	CASSNGLGGGGTDTQYF	TGTGCCAGCAGCAACGGACTCGGGGGAGGAGGCACAGATACGCAGTATTTT
TRBD1	TRBV20-1	TRBJ2-3	.	CSARDSRGTDTQYF	TGCAGTGCCCGGGACAGTCGAGGCACAGATACGCAGTATTTT
TRBD2	TRBV4-1	TRBJ2-5	.	CASSQGTSGRRETQYF	TGCGCCAGCAGCCAAGGGACTAGCGGGAGAAGGGAGACCCAGTACTTC
.	TRBV20-1	TRBJ2-6	.	CSAAGPSGGSGANVLTF	TGCAGTGCTGCCGGACCGTCCGGGGGATCTGGGGCCAACGTCCTGACTTTC
TRBD1	TRBV28	TRBJ1-1	.	CASSSEPGQYTEAFF	TGTGCCAGCAGTTCTGAACCGGGACAGTACACTGAAGCTTTCTTT
TRBD1	TRBV4-3	TRBJ1-2	few	CASSQGNRGSGGGYTF	TGCGCCAGCAGCCAAGGAAACAGGGGATCAGGAGGAGGCTACACCTTC
TRBD1	TRBV4-3	TRBJ2-2	few	CASSQDGSGTGAGTGELFF	TGCGCCAGCAGCCAAGATGGCTCCGGGACAGGGGCCGGCACCGGGGAGCTGTTTTTT
TRBD1	TRBV7-8	TRBJ2-1	many	CASSLLGTGGYNEQFF	TGTGCCAGCAGCTTATTAGGGACAGGGGGATACAATGAGCAGTTCTTC
.	TRBV6-1	TRBJ2-4	many	CASSEVQGLAKNIQYF	TGTGCCAGCAGTGAAGTACAAGGGCTAGCCAAAAACATTCAGTACTTC
TRBD1	TRBV6-2/TRBV6-3	TRBJ2-1	few	CASSYSGQGNEQFF	TGTGCCAGCAGTTACTCGGGACAGGGGAACGAGCAGTTCTTC
TRBD2	TRBV2	TRBJ2-7	many	CASSGLAGGYEQYF	TGTGCCAGCAGCGGACTAGCGGGAGGTTACGAGCAGTACTTC
.	TRBV11-2	TRBJ2-3	.	CASSFFYRNTDTQYF	TGTGCCAGCAGCTTCTTCTACAGAAACACAGATACGCAGTATTTT
.	TRBV19	TRBJ1-1	.	CASSIRGRDEAFF	TGTGCCAGTAGTATCCGAGGCCGAGATGAAGCTTTCTTT
TRBD2	TRBV4-3	TRBJ2-5	.	CASRLGLAAAQETQYF	TGCGCCAGCAGACTTGGACTAGCGGCAGCCCAAGAGACCCAGTACTTC
TRBD2	TRBV11-1	TRBJ2-1	.	CASSLVGGRALVDYNEQFF	TGTGCCAGCAGCTTAGTGGGCGGGAGGGCCCTGGTTGATTACAATGAGCAGTTCTTC
.	TRBV7-9	TRBJ1-1	many	CASRGTNQGMTEAFF	TGTGCCAGCAGGGGGACAAACCAAGGGATGACTGAAGCTTTCTTT
TRBD2	TRBV4-2	TRBJ2-7	few	CASSSSGSGSYEQYF	TGTGCCAGCAGCAGTAGCGGGAGTGGGTCCTACGAGCAGTACTTC
TRBD2	TRBV28	TRBJ2-3	few	CASSFPTSGRPDEYTDTQYF	TGTGCCAGCAGTTTCCCAACTAGCGGGAGGCCCGATGAATACACAGATACGCAGTATTTT
.	TRBV20-1	TRBJ2-5	few	CSGTGVSETQYF	TGCAGCGGGACCGGTGTAAGCGAGACCCAGTACTTC
TRBD2	TRBV7-6	TRBJ2-2	few	CASSRYRAGKGTGELFF	TGTGCCAGCAGCAGATACCGAGCGGGAAAGGGCACCGGGGAGCTGTTTTTT
.	TRBV2	TRBJ2-1	.	CASSEYEIQFF	TGTGCCAGCAGTGAATACGAGATACAGTTCTTC
.	TRBV24-1	TRBJ2-1	.	CATSDPRTGVGYNEQFF	TGTGCCACCAGTGACCCTCGAACGGGAGTGGGCTACAATGAGCAGTTCTTC
.	TRBV9	TRBJ2-2	few	CASSVGTTTTGELFF	TGTGCCAGCAGCGTAGGGACTACCACTACCGGGGAGCTGTTTTTT
TRBD1	TRBV20-1	TRBJ2-1	many	CSARDRGSYNEQFF	TGCAGTGCTCGGGACAGGGGCTCCTACAATGAGCAGTTCTTC
.	TRBV12-5	TRBJ2-2	few	CASGWRAGGAGELFF	TGTGCTAGTGGTTGGAGGGCAGGGGGGGCCGGGGAGCTGTTTTTT
.	TRBV7-2	TRBJ2-3	few	CASLISGAKDTQYF	TGTGCCAGCTTAATCTCGGGAGCCAAAGATACGCAGTATTTT
TRBD2	TRBV5-6	TRBJ2-2	few	CASSRPGRAGGELFF	TGTGCCAGCAGCCGGCCCGGGAGGGCTGGCGGGGAGCTGTTTTTT
.	TRBV20-1	TRBJ2-4	.	CSARKGIQYF	TGCAGTGCTAGGAAAGGCATTCAGTACTTC
.	TRBV7-9	TRBJ1-1	.	CASSLLFRGTRNTEAFF	TGTGCCAGCAGCTTACTGTTTCGTGGGACACGGAACACTGAAGCTTTCTTT
TRBD1	TRBV7-9	TRBJ2-7	.	CASSGTGEVGYEQYF	TGTGCCAGCAGCGGGACAGGGGAGGTTGGGTACGAGCAGTACTTC